This T cell receptor (beta chain) appears in the sequencing data of a study of T cells in Graves' hyperthyroidism and ophthalmopathy. Trimming stripped 4 bases from V and 7 bases from J, with 13 bases between. The CDR3 totals 13 residues. Germline-derived CDR1 and CDR2 are LGHDT and YNNKEL (reference sequence). TCR beta CDR3 region amplification was performed from RNA transcripts. A first-round RT-PCR of the TCR CDR3 used the HTBI primer set. TCRdb called the multiplex PCR reads again in MiXCR, with one record for every CDR3 protein. The sample has 450,000 to 600,000 distinct CDR3 sequences; 15% to 20% are singletons. This clonotype came up many times.

The sample was blood. This clonotype was sampled from a man aged 35 to 55 with Graves' ophthalmopathy. The J gene is TRBJ1-1, the V gene TRBV3-1; D is possibly TRBD1 (5 bases). The CDR3 protein is CASSRMGGNEAFF. Written as DNA, the CDR3 is TGTGCCAGCAGCCGCATGGGGGGGAATGAAGCTTTCTTT. The full variable domain, rest sourced from reference TRBV3-1 and TRBJ1-1, is DTAVSQTPKYLVTQMGNDKSIKCEQNLGHDTMYWYKQDSKKFLKIMFSYNNKELIINETVPNRFSPKSPDKAHLNLHINSLELGDSAVYFCASSRMGGNEAFFGQGTRLTVV.